What follows are 5 T cell receptor beta chains derived from one specimen sequenced in a study of PD-L1 blockade in urothelial cancer. The repertoire was sequenced with immunoSEQ multiplex PCR; TCRdb's copy has only in-frame clones and lacks some. The sample lists about 88,000 clones, over 90% occurring once. The sequencing used PBMCs, collected around atezolizumab (anti-PD-L1) treatment. The receptors here all came from a man aged 55 to 70 with urothelial cancer.

This clone occurred once. The chain links TRBV4-1 to TRBJ2-1; D is possibly TRBD2 (5 bases). The germline V and J ends were trimmed by 0 bases and 9 bases, with 21 bases remaining between them. Per germline, CDR1 MGHRA and CDR2 YSYEKL. The CDR3 extends over 17 amino acids. DNA of the CDR3: TGCGCCAGCAGCCAAGAGGGCGGAGCTGGAGGTTTAAGTGAGCAGTTCTTC. This translates into CASSQEGGAGGLSEQFF.

V gene TRBV5-4 combines with J gene TRBJ1-1; D possibly corresponds to TRBD1 (6 bases). Germline V gene lookup returns CDR1 SGHNT and CDR2 YYREEE (reference sequence). The CDR3 is 14 residues long. V was cut by 4 bases and J by 1 base, with 11 bases left in between. The CDR3 nucleotides read TGTGCCAGCAGCGGAACGGGACAGAACACTGAAGCTTTCTTT. Its protein product is CASSGTGQNTEAFF.

The V call is TRBV25-1, the J call TRBJ2-3; TRBD1 agrees at 8 bases. V dropped 4 bases and J dropped 4; count of bases not matched to a gene: 13. From germline, CDR1 is MGHDK and CDR2 SYGVNS. The CDR3 sequence is 17 residues long. The CDR3: CASSAISGGQGPDTQYF. DNA for the CDR3: TGTGCCAGCAGTGCCATCTCAGGAGGACAGGGTCCAGATACGCAGTATTTT. Full variable domain (outside the CDR3, taken from reference TRBV25-1 and TRBJ2-3): EADIYQTPRYLVIGTGKKITLECSQTMGHDKMYWYQQDPGMELHLIHYSYGVNSTEKGDLSSESTVSRIRTEHFPLTLESARPSHTSQYLCASSAISGGQGPDTQYFGPGTRLTVL.

The gene calls are TRBV4-3 and TRBJ1-2; TRBD1 aligns across 7 bases. The V gene's germline CDR1 is LGHNA and CDR2 YSLEER. Losses at the gene ends were 0 bases for V and 6 bases for J; bases not matched to a gene: 10. This CDR3 comprises 16 residues. DNA for the CDR3: TGCGCCAGCAGCCAAGAGTATCGGACAGGCATTCATGGCTACACCTTC. It translates to CASSQEYRTGIHGYTF.

The rearrangement joins TRBV19 to TRBJ1-2; 10 bases are a match to TRBD1. In germline, CDR1 is LNHDA, CDR2 SQIVND (reference sequence). J lost 4 bases, V lost 8 bases, and 19 bases had no gene match. There are 18 residues in the CDR3. The CDR3 is CASQGHQGQGVGGYGYTF. In DNA, the CDR3 is TGTGCCAGTCAGGGCCATCAAGGACAGGGGGTCGGTGGCTATGGCTACACCTTC.